This TCR beta chain was sequenced for a study of vaccination and CD4 T cells after COVID-19. Background on the study: Each control culture was treated with a CEFX pool, an HIV-1 Nef pool, or no peptide.

By its share, this clonotype is medium-sized. Its antigen is unknown. The treatment: roughly 10-day PBMC culture with coronavirus spike peptide pools or control peptides (ViraFEST assay). Findings of the study overall: Median approximately 90% of reactive clones detected in convalescent patients emerged only post-vaccination.

Germline V CDR1 and CDR2: MGHDK, SYGVNS. This CDR3 is 12 amino acids long. Trimming removed 3 bases from V and 8 bases from J, with 10 bases in between. At the Johns Hopkins FTIC core, DNA taken from cultured CD4+ T cells was sequenced by way of the Oncomine TCR Beta short-read assay. Genomic DNA from cultured CD4+ T cells was extracted. TCRdb ran MiXCR on the PCR reads and lists one entry per CDR3 protein. Of 9,500 to 15,000 distinct CDR3 sequences listed, around 59% were seen once; the top ten hold about an eighth. The rearrangement joins TRBV25-1 to TRBJ1-2; D remains ambiguous. Sequenced sample: CD4+ T cells from blood, cultured in vitro. This sequence was found in a human donor who had recovered from COVID-19. DNA of the CDR3: TGTGCCAGCAGTGATCCAGTTGCAGGCTACACCTTC. This sequence encodes CASSDPVAGYTF.